This T cell receptor (beta chain) was captured in a study of blood T cell repertoires in COVID-19. Sequencing used immunoSEQ multiplex PCR; TCRdb keeps in-frame clones, though not all of them. The table includes some 70,000 clones, 80% to 90% detected once. This clone came up once. The CDR3 consists of 13 residues. Germline CDR1 reads LGHDT; CDR2 reads YNNKEL (reference sequence). The V and J ends lost 4 bases and 5 bases respectively, with 11 bases between them. This sequence joins TRBV3-1 (or the pseudogene TRBV3-2) and TRBJ1-2, with a possible D match to TRBD1 (6 bases). The sequenced material came from peripheral blood. This sequence originates from a woman of 80 years or more with active COVID-19. The CDR3 nucleotides read TGTGCCAGCAGCCCGGACAGTACGTATGGCTACACCTTC. As protein: CASSPDSTYGYTF.